These T cell receptor beta chains were read from a single sample in a study of molecular identifiers for immune sequencing clone quantification. TCRdb analysed the PCR reads with MiXCR anew, one entry per CDR3 protein. The repertoire includes about half a million distinct CDR3 sequences, over 20% of them detected once, and 0.7% to 1% sits in the top ten. The specimen sequenced was naive CD8+ T cells from blood, with Jurkat cell RNA spiked in. The receptor set was obtained from a human donor in good health. Some libraries in this study had Jurkat cell RNA spiked in. Both conserved end residues are part of each CDR3. The D gene is left open where the match is weak. Clone size is given for some rows only: seen once, a few or many times, or a class if the clone is expanded.

j_gene: TRBJ2-7
d_gene: -
v_gene: TRBV6-6
abundance: -
CDR3nt: TGTGCCAGCAGCAAATTCGGGGCTACCCACGAGCAGTACTTC
CDR3aa: CASSKFGATHEQYF

j_gene: TRBJ1-5
d_gene: -
v_gene: TRBV12-3/TRBV12-4
abundance: many
CDR3nt: TGTGCCAGCCGGGACTCTCAAGGGAATCAGCCCCAGCATTTT
CDR3aa: CASRDSQGNQPQHF

j_gene: TRBJ1-1
d_gene: -
v_gene: TRBV13
abundance: few
CDR3nt: TGTGCCAGCAGCGCCCCCCGTGGGGCGAGTACTGAAGCTTTCTTT
CDR3aa: CASSAPRGASTEAFF

j_gene: TRBJ1-1
d_gene: -
v_gene: TRBV5-6
abundance: many
CDR3nt: TGTGCCAGCAGCTTGACAGGGCCCCCCCATGAAGCTTTCTTT
CDR3aa: CASSLTGPPHEAFF

j_gene: TRBJ1-5
d_gene: -
v_gene: TRBV27
abundance: many
CDR3nt: TGTGCCAGCAGTTCCGGATACGATAGCAATCAGCCCCAGCATTTT
CDR3aa: CASSSGYDSNQPQHF

j_gene: TRBJ2-7
d_gene: TRBD2
v_gene: TRBV7-3
abundance: -
CDR3nt: TGTGCCAGCAGCTCCATACGCCCAGCGGGATGGATCTACGAGCAGTACTTC
CDR3aa: CASSSIRPAGWIYEQYF

j_gene: TRBJ1-1
d_gene: -
v_gene: TRBV10-2
abundance: -
CDR3nt: TGCGCCAGCAGAGAGACAGTGGCTGAAGCTTTCTTT
CDR3aa: CASRETVAEAFF

j_gene: TRBJ2-7
d_gene: TRBD1
v_gene: TRBV5-1
abundance: -
CDR3nt: TGCGCCAGCCGGGACAGGGGTAATGAGCAGTACTTC
CDR3aa: CASRDRGNEQYF

j_gene: TRBJ2-7
d_gene: -
v_gene: TRBV4-1
abundance: -
CDR3nt: TGCGCCAGCAGCCAGGGGACCTCAGGGGACGGGCAGTACTTC
CDR3aa: CASSQGTSGDGQYF

j_gene: TRBJ2-7
d_gene: -
v_gene: TRBV7-6
abundance: -
CDR3nt: TGTGCCAGCAGCTTTAATCCGGCCTCCTACGAGCAGTACTTC
CDR3aa: CASSFNPASYEQYF

j_gene: TRBJ1-1
d_gene: -
v_gene: TRBV25-1
abundance: few
CDR3nt: TGTGCCAGCAGTGAATATCAGGGAAGGGCTGAAGCTTTCTTT
CDR3aa: CASSEYQGRAEAFF

j_gene: TRBJ2-5
d_gene: TRBD1
v_gene: TRBV6-5
abundance: many
CDR3nt: TGTGCCAGCAGTTGGGGGACAGGATCCTGGGAGACCCAGTACTTC
CDR3aa: CASSWGTGSWETQYF

j_gene: TRBJ2-7
d_gene: -
v_gene: TRBV7-9
abundance: -
CDR3nt: TGTGCCGGCAGCTCCCGGAGCTACGAGCAGTACTTC
CDR3aa: CAGSSRSYEQYF

j_gene: TRBJ2-7
d_gene: -
v_gene: TRBV28
abundance: -
CDR3nt: TGTGCCAGCAGTTCCCACCGGGACTCCCCCTCCTACGAGCAGTACTTC
CDR3aa: CASSSHRDSPSYEQYF

j_gene: TRBJ2-7
d_gene: TRBD1
v_gene: TRBV7-9
abundance: -
CDR3nt: TGTGCCAGCAGCTCAGTGCCCGGACAGGGTGGGTACGAGCAGTACTTC
CDR3aa: CASSSVPGQGGYEQYF

j_gene: TRBJ2-2
d_gene: -
v_gene: TRBV4-1
abundance: -
CDR3nt: TGCGCCAGCAGCCAAGAATGGGACAGCCTAGCGACCGGGGAGCTGTTTTTT
CDR3aa: CASSQEWDSLATGELFF

j_gene: TRBJ1-4
d_gene: -
v_gene: TRBV30
abundance: many
CDR3nt: TGTGCCTGGAGTACGGGCTCGGGGAATGAAAAACTGTTTTTT
CDR3aa: CAWSTGSGNEKLFF

j_gene: TRBJ1-1
d_gene: TRBD1
v_gene: TRBV7-9
abundance: few
CDR3nt: TGTGCCAGCAGATCGACAGGGGTTGAAGCTTTCTTT
CDR3aa: CASRSTGVEAFF

j_gene: TRBJ2-7
d_gene: -
v_gene: TRBV27
abundance: -
CDR3nt: TGTGCCAGCAGAACCGGGACAAGGGCCTACGAGCAGTACTTC
CDR3aa: CASRTGTRAYEQYF

j_gene: TRBJ2-1
d_gene: TRBD2
v_gene: TRBV5-1
abundance: few
CDR3nt: TGCGCCAGCAGCTCCCAATCCGGACTAGCGGTCCTCAATGAGCAGTTCTTC
CDR3aa: CASSSQSGLAVLNEQFF

j_gene: TRBJ2-3
d_gene: -
v_gene: TRBV12-3/TRBV12-4
abundance: -
CDR3nt: TGTGCCAGCAGTTCTCTAGCTATAGATACGCAGTATTTT
CDR3aa: CASSSLAIDTQYF

j_gene: TRBJ1-6
d_gene: -
v_gene: TRBV10-3
abundance: many
CDR3nt: TGTGCCATCAGTGAGTCGATGAGGGAGGCCCTCCACTTT
CDR3aa: CAISESMREALHF

j_gene: TRBJ2-1
d_gene: TRBD2
v_gene: TRBV10-3
abundance: -
CDR3nt: TGTGCCATCAGTGAGACGGGAGGGGCTGAGCAGTTCTTC
CDR3aa: CAISETGGAEQFF

j_gene: TRBJ1-5
d_gene: -
v_gene: TRBV28
abundance: few
CDR3nt: TGTGCCAGCAGTTTCACAATCGTCCTAGGGGCGGATCAGCCCCAGCATTTT
CDR3aa: CASSFTIVLGADQPQHF

j_gene: TRBJ2-1
d_gene: -
v_gene: TRBV29-1
abundance: -
CDR3nt: TGCAGCGTTGAAGCCCCGGGCGGGTACAATGAGCAGTTCTTC
CDR3aa: CSVEAPGGYNEQFF

j_gene: TRBJ2-7
d_gene: -
v_gene: TRBV27
abundance: -
CDR3nt: TGTGCCAGCAGTTTAGTTCTGGGGACCTACGAGCAGTACTTC
CDR3aa: CASSLVLGTYEQYF

j_gene: TRBJ2-1
d_gene: -
v_gene: TRBV21-1
abundance: few
CDR3nt: TGTGCCAGCAGCATTCCGGGACCAGCGATCAGGTTGGACAATGAGCAGTTCTTC
CDR3aa: CASSIPGPAIRLDNEQFF

j_gene: TRBJ1-6
d_gene: TRBD1
v_gene: TRBV7-9
abundance: -
CDR3nt: TGTGCCAGCAGTCCAGGGACAGGGTATTCACCCCTCCACTTT
CDR3aa: CASSPGTGYSPLHF

j_gene: TRBJ1-5
d_gene: TRBD1
v_gene: TRBV24-1
abundance: few
CDR3nt: TGTGCCACCAGTGCCCCCAGGGGGGTACATTTCCTCCCTAGCAATCAGCCCCAGCATTTT
CDR3aa: CATSAPRGVHFLPSNQPQHF